This paragraph covers one T cell receptor beta chain sequence. Its antigen has not been determined. No base quality information exists; no much larger clone differs at one position. Because repertoires were sampled repeatedly during chemoradiotherapy, clonal expansion in the tumor microenvironment could be followed. This entry comes from a study of chemoradiotherapy in HPV16-positive cancers (dated 2022 in TCRdb). With respect to the entire study: Candidate HPV-specific T-cell clones and common TCR motifs were defined by functional T-cell assays performed on cells from a couple of HPV16-positive patients. Whether T-cell immunity against the HPV oncoproteins E6 and E7 changes during chemoradiotherapy and whether survival is affected by this immunity were examined in the study. Next, the candidate HPV-specific TCRs and motifs were followed in TCR repertoires from about 90 patients with HPV-related cancers.

Broader findings and caveats from the paper: Among HPV16-positive patients, expansion of HPV-responsive T cells during chemoradiotherapy was associated with better recurrence-free survival. Expansion of candidate HPV-specific clones and E7-related TCR motifs was observed in the tumor microenvironment during treatment, whereas no such expansion was observed for non-HPV-specific T cells. The survival association was reported for HPV16-positive patients, and the functional definition of HPV-specific T cells was derived from only a couple of HPV16-positive patients.

Library method: the immunoSEQ multiplex PCR assay. As stored in TCRdb, this immuneACCESS dataset retains in-frame rearrangements with V and J assigned. A fraction of the clones does not appear; measured against another copy, unresolved V genes explain less than half of the discrepancy, and the remainder lacks a known reason. For this sample there are tens of thousands of clones; approximately 90% appear just once. The ten largest account for about a fifth of the sample. The germline V gene gives CDR1 as ENHRY and CDR2 as SYGVKD. The cysteine opens and the phenylalanine closes a CDR3 of 16 amino acids. The entry retains the CDR3 DNA only, 48 bases that are in frame from base 1. The junction carries 11 bases between V and J, which are trimmed by 1 base and 2 bases respectively.

The chain is made from TRBV10-3 and TRBJ2-2; the best D guess is TRBD2, with 6 bases matching. The specimen comprised blood, sampled from a patient who underwent chemoradiotherapy. The source is a human donor with HPV-associated anogenital cancer. The DNA sequence reads TGTGCCATCAGTGAGTTGGGCGGGGCCAACACCGGGGAGCTGTTTTTT. Translated, it gives CAISELGGANTGELFF.